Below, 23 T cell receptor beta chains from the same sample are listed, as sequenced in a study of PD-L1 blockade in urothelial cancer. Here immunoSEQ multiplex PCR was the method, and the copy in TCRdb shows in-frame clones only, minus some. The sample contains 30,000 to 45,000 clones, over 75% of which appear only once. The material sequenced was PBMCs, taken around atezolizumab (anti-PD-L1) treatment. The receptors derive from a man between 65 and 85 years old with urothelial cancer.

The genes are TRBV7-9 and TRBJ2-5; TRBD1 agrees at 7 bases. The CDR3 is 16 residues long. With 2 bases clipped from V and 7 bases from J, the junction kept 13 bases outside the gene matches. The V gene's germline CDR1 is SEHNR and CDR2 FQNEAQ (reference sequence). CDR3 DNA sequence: TGTGCCAGCAGCTTATGGGCCGGGACAGTTTTTGGGACCCAGTACTTC. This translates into CASSLWAGTVFGTQYF.

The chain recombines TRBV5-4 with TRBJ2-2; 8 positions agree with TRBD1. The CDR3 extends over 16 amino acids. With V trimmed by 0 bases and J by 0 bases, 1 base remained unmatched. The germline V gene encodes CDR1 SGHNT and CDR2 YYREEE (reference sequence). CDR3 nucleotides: TGTGCCAGCAGCTTGGCACAGGGGGCGAACACCGGGGAGCTGTTTTTT. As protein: CASSLAQGANTGELFF.

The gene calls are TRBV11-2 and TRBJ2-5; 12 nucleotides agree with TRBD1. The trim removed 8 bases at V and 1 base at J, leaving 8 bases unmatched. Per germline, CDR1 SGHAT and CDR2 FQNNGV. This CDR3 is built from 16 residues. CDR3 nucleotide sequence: TGTGCCAGCGGGTTTGGGACAGGGGGCCTCCAAGAGACCCAGTACTTC. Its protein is CASGFGTGGLQETQYF.

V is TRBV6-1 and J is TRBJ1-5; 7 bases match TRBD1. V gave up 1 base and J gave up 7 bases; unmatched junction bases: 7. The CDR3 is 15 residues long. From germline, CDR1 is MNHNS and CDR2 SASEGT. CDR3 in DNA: TGTGCCAGCAGTGAAGGGGGACAGAGAAGCCAGCCCCAGCATTTT. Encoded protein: CASSEGGQRSQPQHF.

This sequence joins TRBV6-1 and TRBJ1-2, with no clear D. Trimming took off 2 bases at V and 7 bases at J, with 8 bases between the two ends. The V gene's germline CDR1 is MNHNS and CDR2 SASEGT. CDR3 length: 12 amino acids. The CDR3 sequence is CASSEWRTGYTF. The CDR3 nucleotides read TGTGCCAGCAGTGAATGGAGGACTGGCTACACCTTC.

CDR3 coding DNA: TGTGCCACCCGACAGGGCATGGGAACTGAAGCTTTCTTT. Protein: CATRQGMGTEAFF. The gene calls are TRBV27 and TRBJ1-1; TRBD1 matches at 7 bases. V lost 10 bases, J lost 5 bases, and 10 bases stayed unmatched. CDR1 is MNHEY and CDR2 is SMNVEV in the germline V gene (reference sequence). This CDR3 has 13 residues.

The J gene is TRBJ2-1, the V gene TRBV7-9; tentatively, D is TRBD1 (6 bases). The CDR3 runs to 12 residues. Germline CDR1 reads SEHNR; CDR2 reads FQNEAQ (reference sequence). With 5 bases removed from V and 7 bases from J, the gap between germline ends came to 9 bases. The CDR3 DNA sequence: TGTGCCAGCAGCAGGACAGAAAATGAGCAGTTCTTC. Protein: CASSRTENEQFF.

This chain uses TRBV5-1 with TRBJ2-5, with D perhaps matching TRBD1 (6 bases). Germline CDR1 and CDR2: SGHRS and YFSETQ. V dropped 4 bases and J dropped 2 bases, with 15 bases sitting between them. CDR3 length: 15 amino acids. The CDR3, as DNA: TGCGCCAGCAGCCACGACGTGGGGGCTCAAGAGACCCAGTACTTC. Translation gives CASSHDVGAQETQYF. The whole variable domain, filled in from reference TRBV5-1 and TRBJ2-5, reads KAGVTQTPRYLIKTRGQQVTLSCSPISGHRSVSWYQQTPGQGLQFLFEYFSETQRNKGNFPGRFSGRQFSNSRSEMNVSTLELGDSALYLCASSHDVGAQETQYFGPGTRLLVL.

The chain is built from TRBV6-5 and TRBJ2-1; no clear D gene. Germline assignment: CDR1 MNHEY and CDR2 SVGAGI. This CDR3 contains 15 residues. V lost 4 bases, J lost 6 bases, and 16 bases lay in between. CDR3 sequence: CASSSSFTGRNEQFF. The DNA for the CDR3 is TGTGCCAGCAGTTCTTCCTTCACGGGTCGCAATGAGCAGTTCTTC.

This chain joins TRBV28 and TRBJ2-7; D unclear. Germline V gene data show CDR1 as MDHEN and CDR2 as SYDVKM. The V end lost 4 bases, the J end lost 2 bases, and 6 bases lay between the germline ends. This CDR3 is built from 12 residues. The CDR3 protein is CASSSPAYEQYF. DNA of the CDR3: TGTGCCAGCAGTTCCCCAGCCTACGAGCAGTACTTC.

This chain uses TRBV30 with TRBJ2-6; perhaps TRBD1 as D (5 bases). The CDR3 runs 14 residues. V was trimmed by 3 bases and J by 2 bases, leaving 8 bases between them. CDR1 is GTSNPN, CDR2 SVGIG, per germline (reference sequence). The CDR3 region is CAWRQGAGANVLTF. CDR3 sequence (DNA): TGTGCCTGGAGGCAAGGGGCTGGGGCCAACGTCCTGACTTTC.

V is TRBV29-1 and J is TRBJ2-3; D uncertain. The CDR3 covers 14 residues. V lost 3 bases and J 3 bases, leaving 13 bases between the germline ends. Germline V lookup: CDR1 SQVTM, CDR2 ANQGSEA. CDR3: CSVESLRRTDTQYF. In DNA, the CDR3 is TGCAGCGTTGAGTCGTTGCGCCGGACAGATACGCAGTATTTT.

CDR3 region: CASSAQRDFYGYTF. The CDR3 nucleotides read TGTGCCAGCAGTGCTCAAAGGGACTTCTATGGCTACACCTTC. The V call is TRBV2, the J call TRBJ1-2; tentatively, D is TRBD1 (5 bases). Germline loops: CDR1 SNHLY, CDR2 FYNNEI. The CDR3 spans 14 residues. The V end was cut by 4 bases, the J end by 4 bases, with 13 bases between.

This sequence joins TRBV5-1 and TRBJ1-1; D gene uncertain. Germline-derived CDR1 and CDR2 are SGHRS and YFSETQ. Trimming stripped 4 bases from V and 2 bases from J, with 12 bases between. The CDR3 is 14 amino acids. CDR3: CASSEAQTNTEAFF. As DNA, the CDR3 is TGCGCCAGCAGCGAAGCCCAGACAAACACTGAAGCTTTCTTT.

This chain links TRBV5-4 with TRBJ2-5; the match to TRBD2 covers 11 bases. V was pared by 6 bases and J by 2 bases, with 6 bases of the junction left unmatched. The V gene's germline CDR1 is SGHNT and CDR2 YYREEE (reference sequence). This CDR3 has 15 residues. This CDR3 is CASTPGTSGQETQYF. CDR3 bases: TGTGCCAGCACCCCGGGGACTAGCGGACAAGAGACCCAGTACTTC.

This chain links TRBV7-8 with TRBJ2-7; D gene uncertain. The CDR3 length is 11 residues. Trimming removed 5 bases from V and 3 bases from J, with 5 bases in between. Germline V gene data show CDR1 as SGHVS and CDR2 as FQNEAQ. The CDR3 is CASSPDYEQYF. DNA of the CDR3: TGTGCCAGCAGCCCAGACTACGAGCAGTACTTC. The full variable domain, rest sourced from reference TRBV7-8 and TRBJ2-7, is GAGVSQSPRYKVAKRGQDVALRCDPISGHVSLFWYQQALGQGPEFLTYFQNEAQLDKSGLPSDRFFAERPEGSVSTLKIQRTQQEDSAVYLCASSPDYEQYFGPGTRLTVT.

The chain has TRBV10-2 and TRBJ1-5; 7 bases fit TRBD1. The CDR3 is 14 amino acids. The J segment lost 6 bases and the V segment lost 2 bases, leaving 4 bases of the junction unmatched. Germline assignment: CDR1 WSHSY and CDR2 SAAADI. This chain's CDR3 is CASSEQGGRQPQHF. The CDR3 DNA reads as TGCGCCAGCAGTGAGCAGGGGGGTCGTCAGCCCCAGCATTTT.

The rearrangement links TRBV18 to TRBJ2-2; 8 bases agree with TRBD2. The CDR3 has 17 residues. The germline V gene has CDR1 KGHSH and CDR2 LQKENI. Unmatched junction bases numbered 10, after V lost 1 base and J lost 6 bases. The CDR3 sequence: CASSPRNPAGDAGELFF. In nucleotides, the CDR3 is TGTGCCAGCTCACCACGTAATCCAGCGGGAGATGCCGGGGAGCTGTTTTTT.

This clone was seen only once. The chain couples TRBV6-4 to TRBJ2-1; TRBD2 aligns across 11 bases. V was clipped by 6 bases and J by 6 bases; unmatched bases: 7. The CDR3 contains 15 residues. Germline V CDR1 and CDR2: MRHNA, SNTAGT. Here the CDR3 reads CASSRTSGRANEQFF. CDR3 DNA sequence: TGTGCCAGCAGCCGTACTAGCGGGAGAGCCAATGAGCAGTTCTTC.

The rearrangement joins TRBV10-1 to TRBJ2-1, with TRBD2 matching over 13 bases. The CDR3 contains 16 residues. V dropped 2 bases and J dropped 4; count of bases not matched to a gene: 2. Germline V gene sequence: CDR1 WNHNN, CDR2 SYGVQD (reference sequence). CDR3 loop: CASSEGGLAGYNEQFF. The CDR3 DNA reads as TGCGCCAGCAGTGAGGGGGGACTAGCGGGGTACAATGAGCAGTTCTTC.

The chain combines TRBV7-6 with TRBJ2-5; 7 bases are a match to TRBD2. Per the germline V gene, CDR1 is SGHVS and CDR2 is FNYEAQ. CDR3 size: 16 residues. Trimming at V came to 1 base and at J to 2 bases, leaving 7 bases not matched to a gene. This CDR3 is CASSLVAQREQETQYF. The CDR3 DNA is TGTGCCAGCAGCTTAGTAGCCCAGCGGGAACAAGAGACCCAGTACTTC.

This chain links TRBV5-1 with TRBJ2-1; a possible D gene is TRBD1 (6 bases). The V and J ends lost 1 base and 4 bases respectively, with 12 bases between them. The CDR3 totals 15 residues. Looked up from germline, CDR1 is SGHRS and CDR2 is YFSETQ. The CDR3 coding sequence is TGCGCCAGCAGCTTGATCGGGGACATGTACAATGAGCAGTTCTTC. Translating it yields CASSLIGDMYNEQFF.

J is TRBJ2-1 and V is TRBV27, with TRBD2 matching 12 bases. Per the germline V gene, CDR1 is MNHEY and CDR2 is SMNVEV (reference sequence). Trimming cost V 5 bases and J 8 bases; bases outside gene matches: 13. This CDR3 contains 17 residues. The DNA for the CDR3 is TGTGCCAGCAGTAGAACACCCTGGACTAGCGGGAACGATGAGCAGTTCTTC. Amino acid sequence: CASSRTPWTSGNDEQFF.